The 9 T cell receptor beta chains listed next were all sequenced from one sample in a study of T cell responses to AZD1222 COVID-19 vaccine. Produced via immunoSEQ multiplex PCR; TCRdb's table is partial and in-frame only. The top ten hold over 15% of the sample, which has more than 85,000 clones, less than 90% seen once. Sequencing was performed on peripheral blood, taken on day 0 of AZD1222 vaccination. The source of these receptors is an adult in good health.

This clone was observed a few times. The chain is built from TRBV4-2 and TRBJ1-1; 7 bases are a match to TRBD1. With V trimmed by 3 bases and J by 1 base, 11 bases remained unmatched. The germline gives CDR1 LGHNA, CDR2 YNFKEQ. The CDR3 contains 17 residues. The CDR3 reads CASSHGIYRTGNTEAFF. Here the CDR3 DNA reads TGTGCCAGCAGCCATGGCATTTATAGGACAGGGAACACTGAAGCTTTCTTT.

V and J are TRBV11-3 and TRBJ2-2, with D unresolved. Trimming cost V 1 base and J 4 bases, with 1 base left between them. In germline, CDR1 is SGHNT, CDR2 YENEEA. CDR3 length: 12 residues. The CDR3 region is CASSLGTGELFF. The CDR3 DNA reads TGTGCCAGCAGCTTAGGCACCGGGGAGCTGTTTTTT.

Here the CDR3 reads CASSESPQSSYEQYV. The CDR3 DNA is TGTGCCAGCAGTGAAAGTCCCCAGAGCTCCTACGAGCAGTACGTC. The J gene is TRBJ2-7, the V gene TRBV2; D gene unclear. The germline V and J ends were trimmed by 2 bases and 0 bases, with 11 bases remaining between them. This CDR3 contains 15 residues. Per the germline V gene, CDR1 is SNHLY and CDR2 is FYNNEI.

This clone appeared once. The chain links TRBV29-1 to TRBJ1-2; no firm D call. Trimming removed 7 bases from V and 0 bases from J, with 15 bases in between. Germline values: CDR1 SQVTM, CDR2 ANQGSEA. The CDR3 extends over 14 amino acids. CDR3 bases: TGCAGCGCAAAACGAGGGCAGGCTAACTATGGCTACACCTTC. Translated, it gives CSAKRGQANYGYTF. Supplemented by reference TRBV29-1 and TRBJ1-2, the full variable domain reads SAVISQKPSRDICQRGTSLTIQCQVDSQVTMMFWYRQQPGQSLTLIATANQGSEATYESGFVIDKFPISRPNLTFSTLTVSNMSPEDSSIYLCSAKRGQANYGYTFGSGTRLTVV.

The gene calls are TRBV19 and TRBJ1-4; D gene ambiguous. V lost 6 bases and J 0 bases, leaving 8 bases between the germline ends. The CDR3 runs to 14 residues. Germline V CDR1 and CDR2: LNHDA, SQIVND (reference sequence). CDR3 nucleotides: TGTGCCAGTAGATGGACGGCAACTAATGAAAAACTGTTTTTT. It specifies CASRWTATNEKLFF.

This sequence joins TRBV5-1 and TRBJ1-2; 7 positions agree with TRBD1. Germline CDR1 reads SGHRS; CDR2 reads YFSETQ. This CDR3 is built from 13 residues. With 4 bases clipped from V and 5 bases from J, the junction kept 5 bases outside the gene matches. In DNA form, the CDR3 reads TGCGCCAGCAGCCTAGGGGGCGGTTATGGCTACACCTTC. It specifies CASSLGGGYGYTF.

The V call is TRBV2, the J call TRBJ2-7; D remains ambiguous. V lost 1 base and J lost 3, with 10 bases in between. CDR3 size: 14 residues. Germline V gives CDR1 SNHLY, CDR2 FYNNEI. This CDR3 is CASSEEGSVYEQYF. The CDR3 DNA reads TGTGCCAGCAGTGAAGAGGGCTCCGTCTACGAGCAGTACTTC.

The V call is TRBV28, the J call TRBJ1-2; no clear D gene. V was pared by 1 base and J by 8 bases, with 14 bases between. CDR3 length: 14 residues. The germline CDR1 and CDR2 sequences are MDHEN and SYDVKM. CDR3 sequence: CASSLYGADGGYTF. In DNA, the CDR3 is TGTGCCAGCAGTTTATATGGAGCCGACGGGGGCTACACCTTC.

The CDR3 sequence: CASRLERQPKNYGYTF. As DNA, the CDR3 is TGTGCAAGTCGCTTAGAGAGACAACCCAAGAACTATGGCTACACCTTC. This chain connects TRBV12-2 to TRBJ1-2; the listed D gene, TRBD1, was not tested against the DNA. TRBV12-2 is reported as a pseudogene. CDR3 size: 16 residues.